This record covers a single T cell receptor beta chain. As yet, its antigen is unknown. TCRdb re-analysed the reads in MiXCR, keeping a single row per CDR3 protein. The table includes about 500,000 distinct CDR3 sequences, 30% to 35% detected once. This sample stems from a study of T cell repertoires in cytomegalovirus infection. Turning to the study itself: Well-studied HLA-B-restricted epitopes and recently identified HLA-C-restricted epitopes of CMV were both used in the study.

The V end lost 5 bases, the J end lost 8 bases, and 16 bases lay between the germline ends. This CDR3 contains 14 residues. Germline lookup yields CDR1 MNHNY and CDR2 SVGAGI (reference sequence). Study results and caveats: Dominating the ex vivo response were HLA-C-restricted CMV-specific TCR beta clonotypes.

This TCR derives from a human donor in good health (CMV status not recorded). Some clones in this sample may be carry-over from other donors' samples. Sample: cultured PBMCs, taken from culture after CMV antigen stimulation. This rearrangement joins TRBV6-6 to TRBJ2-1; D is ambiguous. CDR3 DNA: TGTGCCAGCAGTCACCCCGTCCGAGGCGATGAGCAGTTCTTC. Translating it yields CASSHPVRGDEQFF.